This T cell receptor (delta chain) emerged from a study of gamma-delta T cells after stem cell transplantation. This clone rates as medium-sized (0.01 to 0.1%). TCRdb re-processed the RT-PCR reads using CATT. The sample lists roughly 1,300 delta-chain clones; 2.2% were seen once. The V segment lost 1 base and the J segment 0 bases; nucleotides outside the gene matches: 23. In germline, CDR1 is TVYSNPD, CDR2 GDNSRS (reference sequence). This CDR3 has 21 residues. This chain uses TRDV3 with TRDJ1, with TRDD3 matching 10 bases. The source is a human donor. It is not recorded whose cells these are; they may come from a transplant donor. The source material was gamma-delta T cells. The DNA for the CDR3 is TGTGCCTTTAAGGGTTCCTACGTGACGGAGGGGGGATACGAGGACACCGATAAACTCATCTTT. This encodes CAFKGSYVTEGGYEDTDKLIF. The whole variable domain, remainder taken from reference TRDV3 and TRDJ1, is CDKVTQSSPDQTVASGSEVVLLCTYDTVYSNPDLFWYRIRPDYSFQFVFYGDNSRSEGADFTQGRFSVKHILTQKAFHLVISPVRTEDSATYYCAFKGSYVTEGGYEDTDKLIFGKGTRVTVEP.